The clone carrying this T cell receptor (beta chain) was observed a single time. Its specificity is unknown. Healthy individuals who donated bone marrow served as the donors. V trimming: 2 bases; J trimming: 2 bases; junction bases outside the gene matches: 9. Looked up from germline, CDR1 is MGHRA and CDR2 is YSYEKL. This CDR3 has 19 amino acids. The data stem from a study of cytomegalovirus exposure and HLA in healthy donors. Findings of the study overall: The availability of immune exposure information extended only to CMV serostatus. A missense variant in DCLRE1C was later tied to TCR beta V- and J-gene trimming.

The PCR employed 60 Vbeta primers together with 13 Jbeta primers. Some clones are missing from TCRdb's copy, which holds only in-frame ones; the method was immunoSEQ multiplex PCR. The repertoire consists of about 200,000 clones, with 75% to 85% occurring once and the leading ten covering 1.4%. The receptor was derived from a girl aged 10-17 years in good health and CMV-seronegative. Sequenced sample: PBMCs. The chain joins TRBV4-1 to TRBJ2-3; 14 bases line up with TRBD2. CDR3 DNA: TGCGCCAGCAGCCAACCTAGACTAGCGGGAGGGCCTAACACAGATACGCAGTATTTT. This encodes CASSQPRLAGGPNTDTQYF.